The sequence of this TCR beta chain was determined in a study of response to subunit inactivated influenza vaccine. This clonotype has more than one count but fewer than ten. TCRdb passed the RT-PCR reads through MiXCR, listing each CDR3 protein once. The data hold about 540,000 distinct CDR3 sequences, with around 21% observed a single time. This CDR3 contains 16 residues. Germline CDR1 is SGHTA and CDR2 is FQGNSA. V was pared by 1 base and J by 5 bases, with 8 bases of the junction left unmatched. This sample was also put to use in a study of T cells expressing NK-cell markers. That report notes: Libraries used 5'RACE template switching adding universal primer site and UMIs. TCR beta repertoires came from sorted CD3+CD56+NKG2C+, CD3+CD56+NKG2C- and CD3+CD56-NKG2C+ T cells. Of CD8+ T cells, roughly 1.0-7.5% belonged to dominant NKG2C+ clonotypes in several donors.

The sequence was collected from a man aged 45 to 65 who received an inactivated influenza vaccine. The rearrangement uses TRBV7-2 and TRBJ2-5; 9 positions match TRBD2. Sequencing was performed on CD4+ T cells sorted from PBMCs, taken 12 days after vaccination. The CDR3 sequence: CASSLVAGGQYETQYF. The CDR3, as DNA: TGTGCCAGCAGCTTAGTCGCGGGGGGGCAATATGAGACCCAGTACTTC.